Presented here are 2 T cell receptor beta chains from one specimen sequenced in a study of cytomegalovirus exposure and HLA in healthy donors. This PCR relied on a set of 60 Vbeta primers and 13 Jbeta primers. Produced via immunoSEQ multiplex PCR; TCRdb's table is partial and in-frame only. The data hold roughly 140,000 clones, with about 80% observed a single time. Sequenced sample: PBMCs. The receptors were gathered from a man aged 25 to 45 in good health and CMV-seropositive.

V and J are TRBV6-6 and TRBJ2-7; D is perhaps TRBD1 (5 bases). Per germline, CDR1 MNHNY and CDR2 SVGAGI (reference sequence). This CDR3 contains 16 residues. Deletions cut 0 bases from V and 1 base from J, with 13 bases between. The CDR3 protein is CASSYSNRRVSYEQYF. CDR3 bases: TGTGCCAGCAGTTACTCGAACAGGCGTGTTTCCTACGAGCAGTACTTC.

The rearrangement links TRBV5-6 to TRBJ1-4, with a tentative D call TRBD1 (6 bases). Trimming pared 4 bases from V and 13 bases from J, leaving 17 bases between. The CDR3 sequence is 13 residues long. The V gene's germline CDR1 is SGHDT and CDR2 YYEEEE. The CDR3 loop reads CASSLGGRGILFF. The CDR3 nucleotides are TGTGCCAGCAGCCTTGGGGGCAGGGGCATACTGTTTTTT.